This TCR beta chain was sequenced during a study of shared clonotypes between healthy human individuals. Genomic DNA of every subset was divided equally among multiple immunoSEQ plates. TCRdb's copy holds only in-frame clones and misses some; the assay was immunoSEQ multiplex PCR. Of millions of clones detected, about 92% appear once; the ten largest clones hold 0.35% to 0.5%. Germline V CDR1 and CDR2: SGHAT, FQNNGV. The CDR3 has 18 amino acids. Unmatched junction bases numbered 12, after V lost 5 bases and J lost 3 bases. This chain connects TRBV11-2 to TRBJ2-2; TRBD1 matches at 10 bases. Specimen: naive CD4+ T cells from PBMCs. Subset noted: CD45RA+ positively selected. The origin of this receptor is a young man in good health. Some clones in this sample may be carry-over from other donors' samples. CDR3 nucleotides: TGTGCCAGCAGCCTACCGGGACAGGGGAGACTCGACACCGGGGAGCTGTTTTTT. This gives the protein CASSLPGQGRLDTGELFF.